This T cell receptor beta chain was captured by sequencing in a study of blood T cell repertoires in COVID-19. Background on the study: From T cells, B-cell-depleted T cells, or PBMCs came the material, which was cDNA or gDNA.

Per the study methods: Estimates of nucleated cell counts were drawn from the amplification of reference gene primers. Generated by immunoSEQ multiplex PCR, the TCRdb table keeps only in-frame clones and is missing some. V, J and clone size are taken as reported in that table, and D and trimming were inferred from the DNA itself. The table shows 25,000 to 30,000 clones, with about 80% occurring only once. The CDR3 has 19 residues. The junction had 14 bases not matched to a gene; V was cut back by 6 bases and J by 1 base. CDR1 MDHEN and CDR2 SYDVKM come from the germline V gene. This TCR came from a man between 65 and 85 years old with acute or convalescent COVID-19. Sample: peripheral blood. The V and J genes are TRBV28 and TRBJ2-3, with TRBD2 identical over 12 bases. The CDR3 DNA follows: TGTGCCAGCAGCCAAAGGACTAGCGGGATTTCCTTTCGCACAGATACGCAGTATTTT. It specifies CASSQRTSGISFRTDTQYF.